Listed below are T cell receptor beta chains from one sample, sequenced in a study of blood T cell repertoires in COVID-19. Sequencing was performed with immunoSEQ multiplex PCR; in TCRdb, only in-frame clones are kept and a portion is missing. The data hold about 81,000 clones, with 82% observed a single time. Material for sequencing was peripheral blood. These receptors were taken from a human donor in a cohort sampled during active COVID-19. Each CDR3 is given with its conserved first and last residue. Fields, in order: D gene, J gene, CDR3 length, V gene, clone size, CDR3 DNA, CDR3 protein. D genes are given only for firm matches. Expanded clones get a size class; other rows say once, few or many, or leave the size out.

d_call: -
j_call: TRBJ2-3
cdr3_length: 15
v_call: TRBV9
clone_size: -
cdr3_nt: TGTGCCAGCAGCGCCGATCCCCCTAGCGCCGATACGCAGTATTTT
cdr3_aa: CASSADPPSADTQYF

d_call: -
j_call: TRBJ2-1
cdr3_length: 13
v_call: TRBV10-1
clone_size: -
cdr3_nt: TGCGCCAGCACCAGGTATAGTTTTAATGAGCAGTTCTTC
cdr3_aa: CASTRYSFNEQFF

d_call: TRBD2
j_call: TRBJ2-3
cdr3_length: 16
v_call: TRBV19
clone_size: -
cdr3_nt: TGTGCCAGTAGCCGCAGCCTAGCGGCTAGCACAGATACGCAGTATTTT
cdr3_aa: CASSRSLAASTDTQYF

d_call: TRBD2
j_call: TRBJ2-5
cdr3_length: 17
v_call: TRBV9
clone_size: -
cdr3_nt: TGTGCCAGCAGCGCCGGGGGGGCGGGGGCGTTTAGAGAGACCCAGTACTTC
cdr3_aa: CASSAGGAGAFRETQYF

d_call: -
j_call: TRBJ2-7
cdr3_length: 14
v_call: TRBV7-9
clone_size: -
cdr3_nt: TGTGCCAGCAGCTTAACAACAGGCCCCTACGAGCAGTACTTC
cdr3_aa: CASSLTTGPYEQYF

d_call: -
j_call: TRBJ1-3
cdr3_length: 20
v_call: TRBV9
clone_size: -
cdr3_nt: TGTGCCAGCAGCGTAGCCGCCAGGGCCAGGCTAGGATCTTCTGGAAACACCATATATTTT
cdr3_aa: CASSVAARARLGSSGNTIYF

d_call: TRBD1
j_call: TRBJ1-1
cdr3_length: 14
v_call: TRBV10-3
clone_size: -
cdr3_nt: TGTGCCATCAGTTCGGACAGGGCCGTCACTGAAGCTTTCTTT
cdr3_aa: CAISSDRAVTEAFF

d_call: TRBD1
j_call: TRBJ1-1
cdr3_length: 16
v_call: TRBV14
clone_size: -
cdr3_nt: TGTGCCAGCAGCCTGAGGACAGGGAACCAAAACACTGAAGCTTTCTTT
cdr3_aa: CASSLRTGNQNTEAFF

d_call: TRBD1
j_call: TRBJ1-3
cdr3_length: 14
v_call: TRBV5-1
clone_size: -
cdr3_nt: TGCGCCAGCAGCGTAACGGGACAGCGGAACACCATATATTTT
cdr3_aa: CASSVTGQRNTIYF

d_call: -
j_call: TRBJ1-1
cdr3_length: 14
v_call: TRBV19
clone_size: once
cdr3_nt: TGTGCCAGTAGACCTCGAAATCAGGGCACTGAAGCTTTCTTT
cdr3_aa: CASRPRNQGTEAFF

d_call: TRBD1
j_call: TRBJ2-7
cdr3_length: 16
v_call: TRBV6-1
clone_size: -
cdr3_nt: TGTGCCAGCAGTGAAGGGACAGGGATAAGGCCGTACGAGCAGTACTTC
cdr3_aa: CASSEGTGIRPYEQYF

d_call: -
j_call: TRBJ2-2
cdr3_length: 16
v_call: TRBV19
clone_size: -
cdr3_nt: TGTGCCAGTACCAGGGACCATTACAGGGTTGTCGGGGAGCTGTTTTTT
cdr3_aa: CASTRDHYRVVGELFF

d_call: -
j_call: TRBJ2-5
cdr3_length: 15
v_call: TRBV7-9
clone_size: -
cdr3_nt: TGTGCCAGCAGCTTAGGCAGGGGAAGCCAAGAGACCCAGTACTTC
cdr3_aa: CASSLGRGSQETQYF

d_call: -
j_call: TRBJ2-7
cdr3_length: 10
v_call: TRBV29-1
clone_size: -
cdr3_nt: TGCAGCGTTGCGGGGGATGAGCAGTACTTC
cdr3_aa: CSVAGDEQYF

d_call: -
j_call: TRBJ1-5
cdr3_length: 15
v_call: TRBV5-8
clone_size: -
cdr3_nt: TGTGCCAGCAGCTTTACACCCAGGGTAGGTCAGCCCCAGCATTTT
cdr3_aa: CASSFTPRVGQPQHF

d_call: -
j_call: TRBJ1-3
cdr3_length: 14
v_call: TRBV10-3
clone_size: -
cdr3_nt: TGTGCCAGCAATGGGGCCATCTCTGGAAACACCATATATTTT
cdr3_aa: CASNGAISGNTIYF

d_call: -
j_call: TRBJ1-6
cdr3_length: 17
v_call: TRBV19
clone_size: -
cdr3_nt: TGTGCCAGTAGTACGATAGCGGGGGTGCGCCGCGGATCACCCCTCCACTTT
cdr3_aa: CASSTIAGVRRGSPLHF

d_call: TRBD1
j_call: TRBJ1-1
cdr3_length: 17
v_call: TRBV5-1
clone_size: -
cdr3_nt: TGCGCCAGCAGCCTGGCCCCAGGACAGGGGCTGAACACTGAAGCTTTCTTT
cdr3_aa: CASSLAPGQGLNTEAFF

d_call: -
j_call: TRBJ2-7
cdr3_length: 13
v_call: TRBV6-5
clone_size: few
cdr3_nt: TGTGCCAGCACCAACCCAGGGGCCTACGAGCAGTACTTC
cdr3_aa: CASTNPGAYEQYF

d_call: -
j_call: TRBJ1-2
cdr3_length: 15
v_call: TRBV5-6
clone_size: -
cdr3_nt: TGTGCCAGCAGCTCGGCCGTTACTCGGGACTATGGCTACACCTTC
cdr3_aa: CASSSAVTRDYGYTF

d_call: -
j_call: TRBJ1-1
cdr3_length: 14
v_call: TRBV18
clone_size: -
cdr3_nt: TGTGCCAGCTCACCGAGGACAGCGAACACTGAAGCTTTCTTT
cdr3_aa: CASSPRTANTEAFF

d_call: TRBD1
j_call: TRBJ1-1
cdr3_length: 17
v_call: TRBV7-6
clone_size: -
cdr3_nt: TGTGCCAGCAGCCAAACGACGCCGGGACAGGGATCAACTGAAGCTTTCTTT
cdr3_aa: CASSQTTPGQGSTEAFF

d_call: TRBD2
j_call: TRBJ2-7
cdr3_length: 15
v_call: TRBV4-2
clone_size: -
cdr3_nt: TGTGCCAGCAGCCAAGATACTAGCGGGGGTTACGAGCAGTACTTC
cdr3_aa: CASSQDTSGGYEQYF

d_call: TRBD1
j_call: TRBJ1-4
cdr3_length: 15
v_call: TRBV10-3
clone_size: -
cdr3_nt: TGTGCCATCAGTGGGGGGACAGGGGGAAATGAAAAACTGTTTTTT
cdr3_aa: CAISGGTGGNEKLFF

d_call: -
j_call: TRBJ1-1
cdr3_length: 16
v_call: TRBV9
clone_size: -
cdr3_nt: TGTGCCAGCAGCCCATTCGGAGCCGTCACGAACACTGAAGCTTTCTTT
cdr3_aa: CASSPFGAVTNTEAFF

d_call: TRBD1
j_call: TRBJ2-7
cdr3_length: 12
v_call: TRBV30
clone_size: -
cdr3_nt: TGTGCCGGATGGGACAGCTCCTACGAGCAGTACTTC
cdr3_aa: CAGWDSSYEQYF

d_call: -
j_call: TRBJ2-6
cdr3_length: 16
v_call: TRBV27
clone_size: -
cdr3_nt: TGTGCCAGCAGGAGGCAGGGAGGTCCGGGGGCCAACGTCCTGACTTTC
cdr3_aa: CASRRQGGPGANVLTF

d_call: -
j_call: TRBJ1-6
cdr3_length: 14
v_call: TRBV6-2/TRBV6-3
clone_size: -
cdr3_nt: TGTGCCAGCAGTACAACAGCGGAAAATTCACCCCTCCACTTT
cdr3_aa: CASSTTAENSPLHF

d_call: TRBD1
j_call: TRBJ1-2
cdr3_length: 14
v_call: TRBV6-5
clone_size: -
cdr3_nt: TGTGCCAGCAGTTACGCGACAGGGGGCTCGGGCTACACCTTC
cdr3_aa: CASSYATGGSGYTF

d_call: TRBD1
j_call: TRBJ1-3
cdr3_length: 15
v_call: TRBV11-3
clone_size: -
cdr3_nt: TGTGCCAGCAGCCAACAGACAGGGTCTGGAAACACCATATATTTT
cdr3_aa: CASSQQTGSGNTIYF

d_call: TRBD1
j_call: TRBJ2-2
cdr3_length: 14
v_call: TRBV25-1
clone_size: -
cdr3_nt: TGTGCCAGCAGTGTAGGGGGCAACACCGGGGAGCTGTTTTTT
cdr3_aa: CASSVGGNTGELFF

d_call: -
j_call: TRBJ2-5
cdr3_length: 13
v_call: TRBV18
clone_size: -
cdr3_nt: TGTGCCAGCACACAAAGTCTAGAAGAGACCCAGTACTTC
cdr3_aa: CASTQSLEETQYF

d_call: -
j_call: TRBJ1-1
cdr3_length: 15
v_call: TRBV5-6
clone_size: -
cdr3_nt: TGTGCCAGCAGTTCGCGGGGGGCGGGTGTGGCTGAAGCTTTCTTT
cdr3_aa: CASSSRGAGVAEAFF

d_call: TRBD1
j_call: TRBJ1-5
cdr3_length: 13
v_call: TRBV30
clone_size: -
cdr3_nt: TGTGCCTGGAGTAGGGACAGGGATCAGCCCCAGCATTTT
cdr3_aa: CAWSRDRDQPQHF

d_call: -
j_call: TRBJ2-2
cdr3_length: 15
v_call: TRBV9
clone_size: -
cdr3_nt: TGTGCCAGCAGCGTAGGAGGTACGAACACCGGGGAGCTGTTTTTT
cdr3_aa: CASSVGGTNTGELFF

d_call: TRBD1
j_call: TRBJ2-7
cdr3_length: 14
v_call: TRBV27
clone_size: -
cdr3_nt: TGTGCCAGCAGCCTAGTGTCGGACAGGGCGCAGCAGTACTTC
cdr3_aa: CASSLVSDRAQQYF

d_call: TRBD1
j_call: TRBJ1-3
cdr3_length: 14
v_call: TRBV7-8
clone_size: -
cdr3_nt: TGTGCCAGCAGCACAACAGGGGGTGGAAACACCATATATTTT
cdr3_aa: CASSTTGGGNTIYF

d_call: TRBD1
j_call: TRBJ2-7
cdr3_length: 14
v_call: TRBV30
clone_size: -
cdr3_nt: TGTGCCTGGAGCTTTGGACAGGGTGTCCACGAGCAGTACTTC
cdr3_aa: CAWSFGQGVHEQYF

d_call: TRBD1
j_call: TRBJ2-7
cdr3_length: 15
v_call: TRBV15
clone_size: once
cdr3_nt: TGTGCCACCAGCCCCGCCCCGGGACAGGCTTACGAGCAGTACTTC
cdr3_aa: CATSPAPGQAYEQYF

d_call: TRBD1
j_call: TRBJ2-7
cdr3_length: 16
v_call: TRBV4-1
clone_size: once
cdr3_nt: TGCGCCAGCAGCCCACCCTTGACAGGGCCGATGGACGAGCAGTACTTC
cdr3_aa: CASSPPLTGPMDEQYF

d_call: -
j_call: TRBJ1-4
cdr3_length: 16
v_call: TRBV18
clone_size: -
cdr3_nt: TGTGCCAGCCACACAGGGCGCGTTTCTACTAATGAAAAACTGTTTTTT
cdr3_aa: CASHTGRVSTNEKLFF

d_call: TRBD1
j_call: TRBJ2-7
cdr3_length: 18
v_call: TRBV3-1/TRBV3-2
clone_size: -
cdr3_nt: TGTGCCAGCAGCCGAAAGACAGGGGGCTATGGTTACGTCTACGAGCAGTACTTC
cdr3_aa: CASSRKTGGYGYVYEQYF

d_call: TRBD1
j_call: TRBJ2-7
cdr3_length: 13
v_call: TRBV6-5
clone_size: -
cdr3_nt: TGTGCCAGCAGACAAGGGGGCTTCAACGAGCAGTACTTC
cdr3_aa: CASRQGGFNEQYF

d_call: -
j_call: TRBJ1-6
cdr3_length: 15
v_call: TRBV18
clone_size: -
cdr3_nt: TGTGCCAGCTCACTTGGACAGCGGAATAATTCACCCCTCCACTTT
cdr3_aa: CASSLGQRNNSPLHF

d_call: -
j_call: TRBJ1-2
cdr3_length: 14
v_call: TRBV3-1/TRBV3-2
clone_size: -
cdr3_nt: TGTGCCAGCAGCAAGGCTCCGGAGTTCTATGGCTACACCTTC
cdr3_aa: CASSKAPEFYGYTF

d_call: -
j_call: TRBJ2-7
cdr3_length: 14
v_call: TRBV7-2
clone_size: -
cdr3_nt: TGTGCCAGCAGCTCGCTGGGGGGTGCCTACGAGCAGTACTTC
cdr3_aa: CASSSLGGAYEQYF

d_call: -
j_call: TRBJ2-7
cdr3_length: 14
v_call: TRBV6-2/TRBV6-3
clone_size: -
cdr3_nt: TGTGCCAGCAGTCGCGGTCACGCATACTACGAGCAGTACTTC
cdr3_aa: CASSRGHAYYEQYF

d_call: TRBD2
j_call: TRBJ2-1
cdr3_length: 13
v_call: TRBV6-5
clone_size: -
cdr3_nt: TGTGCCAGCATACTAGCGGGGGACAATGAGCAGTTCTTC
cdr3_aa: CASILAGDNEQFF

d_call: -
j_call: TRBJ2-7
cdr3_length: 14
v_call: TRBV5-1
clone_size: -
cdr3_nt: TGCGCCAGCAGCTTGGTAGCTAGCTCCTACGAGCAGTACTTC
cdr3_aa: CASSLVASSYEQYF

d_call: TRBD1
j_call: TRBJ2-5
cdr3_length: 13
v_call: TRBV24-1
clone_size: once
cdr3_nt: TGTGCCACTGGGACAGCGACCAGGGAGACCCAGTACTTC
cdr3_aa: CATGTATRETQYF

d_call: -
j_call: TRBJ2-7
cdr3_length: 14
v_call: TRBV7-3
clone_size: -
cdr3_nt: TGTGCCAGCAGTCCAGACAGATGGGGCTACGAGCAGTACTTC
cdr3_aa: CASSPDRWGYEQYF

d_call: -
j_call: TRBJ2-5
cdr3_length: 11
v_call: TRBV10-3
clone_size: -
cdr3_nt: TGTGCCATCAGTGAGCAGGAGACCCAGTACTTC
cdr3_aa: CAISEQETQYF

d_call: TRBD1
j_call: TRBJ1-1
cdr3_length: 13
v_call: TRBV3-1/TRBV3-2
clone_size: once
cdr3_nt: TGTGCCAGCAGCCAAGGGGGACAGAGTGAAGCTTTCTTT
cdr3_aa: CASSQGGQSEAFF

d_call: -
j_call: TRBJ1-1
cdr3_length: 14
v_call: TRBV29-1
clone_size: -
cdr3_nt: TGCAGCGTTGAAAAAGGGCTCCGGGGCACTGAAGCTTTCTTT
cdr3_aa: CSVEKGLRGTEAFF

d_call: -
j_call: TRBJ2-7
cdr3_length: 13
v_call: TRBV24-1
clone_size: -
cdr3_nt: TGTGCCACCAGTGAGGAGGGTCCCTACGAGCAGTACTTC
cdr3_aa: CATSEEGPYEQYF